The 28 T cell receptor beta chains below were found in one sample sequenced in a study of metastatic and nonmetastatic thyroid tumors. Through MiXCR, TCRdb re-clonotyped the PCR reads. Here the sample spans around 19,000 clones, less than 20% being singletons. Prior to thyroid surgery, none of the patients had received any treatment. Sequences were obtained from blood. The receptors here all came from a female donor with papillary thyroid cancer or a benign thyroid nodule (not recorded which). Some clones in this sample may be carry-over from other donors' samples.

For this clone: Lacking the conserved final phenylalanine or tryptophan, this CDR3 likely reflects a read error. The chain joins TRBV6-1 to TRBJ2-7; no clear D gene. This CDR3 region has 12 residues. V dropped 4 bases and J dropped 5 bases, with 9 bases sitting between them. The germline CDR1 and CDR2 sequences are MNHNS and SASEGT. The DNA for the CDR3 is TGTGCCAGCAGTGTTCAGTACCACGAGCAGTACATC. Protein sequence: CASSVQYHEQYI.

This clone was seen repeatedly, ten times or more. The V and J genes are TRBV2 and TRBJ2-3, with 7 bases lining up with TRBD1. The CDR3 has 15 residues. Germline CDR1 is SNHLY and CDR2 is FYNNEI. The junction had 9 bases not matched to a gene; V was cut back by 8 bases and J by 1 base. The CDR3 coding sequence is TGTGCCAGCGTACCGACAGGGTTTCGCACAGATACGCAGTATTTT. As protein: CASVPTGFRTDTQYF.

For this clone: This sequence may be a read error, since a much larger clone differs from it by one base. The chain links TRBV20-1 to TRBJ2-5; 12 nucleotides match TRBD2. Germline lookup yields CDR1 DFQATT and CDR2 SNEGSKA (reference sequence). V lost 6 bases to trimming and J lost 2 bases; unmatched junction nucleotides: 7. The length of the CDR3 is 15 residues. CDR3 region: CSAITSGGLQETQYF. Written as DNA, the CDR3 is TGCAGTGCGATAACTAGCGGGGGGTTACAAGAGACCCAGTACTTC.

This clone was counted at least ten times. Germline is not matched at one junction end, which may reflect a read error. The CDR3 DNA follows: TGTGCCAGCAGCTACTCCGGGGGCAGGGGGCAGGGTTACTATGGCTACACCTTC. Residues: CASSYSGGRGQGYYGYTF. This rearrangement joins TRBV6-5 to TRBJ1-2, with 8 bases identical to TRBD1. The CDR3 is made up of 18 amino acids. CDR1 is MNHEY and CDR2 is SVGAGI in the germline V gene.

This clone was counted many times. The V gene is TRBV20-1, the J gene TRBJ2-7, with a weak D call TRBD2 (6 bases). Trimming took 2 bases from V and 3 from J, leaving 8 bases between them. CDR1 is DFQATT, CDR2 SNEGSKA, per germline (reference sequence). CDR3 size: 12 residues. CDR3 DNA: TGCAGTGCTAGACTAGCGAACTACGAGCAGTACTTC. Translated: CSARLANYEQYF.

Relative to its sample, this clone is medium-sized. The chain carries TRBV12-3 or TRBV12-4 and TRBJ2-7, with D perhaps being TRBD1 or TRBD2 (5 bases each). V lost 3 bases and J 2 bases, leaving 8 bases between the germline ends. The CDR3 loop spans 13 amino acids. Here the CDR3 reads CASSLRGAYEQYF. The CDR3, as DNA: TGTGCCAGCAGTTTGAGGGGAGCCTACGAGCAGTACTTC.

This clone was seen at least ten times. The gene calls are TRBV6-1 and TRBJ1-1; D is uncertain. Trimming shortened V by 5 bases and J by 5 bases, and 15 bases separated the two germline ends. Germline CDR1 reads MNHNS; CDR2 reads SASEGT. This CDR3 is 14 amino acids long. CDR3 sequence reads: CASSPGNRPTEAFF. DNA of the CDR3: TGTGCCAGCAGTCCGGGTAATCGACCAACTGAAGCTTTCTTT.

The V call is TRBV20-1, the J call TRBJ2-7; D ambiguous. Germline V gives CDR1 DFQATT, CDR2 SNEGSKA (reference sequence). The ends were cut back, 2 bases at V and 3 bases at J, with 11 bases in the middle. The CDR3 totals 13 residues. The CDR3: CSARPPQYYEQYF. CDR3 in DNA: TGCAGTGCTAGACCCCCCCAATACTACGAGCAGTACTTC.

This clone was picked up many times. J is TRBJ2-7 and V is TRBV10-3, with D perhaps being TRBD1 or TRBD2 (5 bases each). There are 15 residues in the CDR3. Germline V gene data show CDR1 as ENHRY and CDR2 as SYGVKD. The V and J ends lost 3 bases and 1 base respectively, with 13 bases between them. The DNA of the CDR3 is TGTGCCATCAGTGACCCCTGGGACGGATCCTACGAGCAGTACTTC. Its protein is CAISDPWDGSYEQYF.

As regards this clone: At one end, the junction sequence differs from germline, possibly due to a read error. This chain links TRBV24-1 with TRBJ2-1; 9 nucleotides agree with TRBD1. Germline values: CDR1 KGHDR, CDR2 SFDVKD. The CDR3 has 14 amino acids. DNA of the CDR3: TGTGCCACCGGTGATCCGACAGGGGGATGGGAGCAGTTCTTC. As protein: CATGDPTGGWEQFF.

Many counts were recorded for this clone. The chain links TRBV7-8 to TRBJ2-3; 12 bases agree with TRBD2. Germline CDR1 SGHVS, CDR2 FQNEAQ. The CDR3 spans 17 residues. V was pared by 1 base and J by 5 bases, with 7 bases of the junction left unmatched. The CDR3 DNA sequence: TGTGCCAGCAGCTTAGTTGGACTAGCGGGGTTAAGAGATACGCAGTATTTT. Translating gives CASSLVGLAGLRDTQYF.

V and J are TRBV12-3 or TRBV12-4 and TRBJ2-5; D may match TRBD1 or TRBD2 (5 bases each). The CDR3 is made up of 14 amino acids. V was trimmed by 5 bases and J by 1 base, leaving 11 bases between them. For the CDR3, the DNA is TGTGCCAGCAGTCGGGACGGCTCCCAAGAGACCCAGTACTTC. Protein product: CASSRDGSQETQYF.

This clone was seen many times. The chain is built from TRBV5-1 and TRBJ2-5; D may be TRBD2 (5 bases). Trimming removed 7 bases from V and 2 bases from J, with 15 bases in between. CDR3 size: 14 residues. CDR1 SGHRS and CDR2 YFSETQ come from the germline V gene. DNA for the CDR3: TGCGCCAGCGCGAGGGCTTCCTCGCAAGAGACCCAGTACTTC. Translating gives CASARASSQETQYF.

At least ten counts were recorded for this clone. The chain links TRBV9 to TRBJ2-7; D is ambiguous. Germline CDR1 SGDLS, CDR2 YYNGEE. The V gene lost 0 bases and the J gene lost 6 bases, with 10 bases spanning the gap. The CDR3 length is 13 residues. CDR3 in DNA: TGTGCCAGCAGCGTAGCCTCCAGTGGCGAGCAGTACTTC. Its translation: CASSVASSGEQYF.

Judged by abundance, this clone is medium-sized. V gene TRBV19 combines with J gene TRBJ2-7; 9 nucleotides agree with TRBD1. The CDR3 has 14 residues. Germline CDR1 LNHDA, CDR2 SQIVND (reference sequence). The junction had 5 bases not matched to a gene; V was cut back by 5 bases and J by 3 bases. CDR3 in amino acids: CASSAWDRVYEQYF. Here the CDR3 DNA reads TGTGCCAGTAGTGCCTGGGACAGGGTCTACGAGCAGTACTTC.

There are many counts of this clone. CDR3 DNA sequence: TGTGCCAGCAGCCAAGAGGGGACAGGCGTCGAAAAACTGTTTTTT. The encoded protein is CASSQEGTGVEKLFF. V and J are TRBV4-2 and TRBJ1-4, with TRBD1 matching 8 bases. V was clipped by 0 bases and J by 8 bases; unmatched bases: 5. Germline assignment: CDR1 LGHNA and CDR2 YNFKEQ. The CDR3 is 15 residues long.

This clone was observed a handful of times. This sample includes further DNA sequences coding for the same CDR3. This chain connects TRBV6-1 to TRBJ2-7, with D tentatively TRBD2 (6 bases). The CDR3 contains 13 residues. The germline gives CDR1 MNHNS, CDR2 SASEGT. V lost 6 bases to trimming and J lost 0 bases, with 9 bases between them. The CDR3 spells CASRDGSSYEQYF. The CDR3 DNA is TGTGCCAGCAGAGACGGGAGCTCCTACGAGCAGTACTTC.

This clone has at least ten counts. The chain couples TRBV20-1 to TRBJ2-7; TRBD1 is a possible D gene (6 bases). CDR1 DFQATT and CDR2 SNEGSKA come from the germline V gene (reference sequence). This CDR3 has 12 residues. CDR3 loop: CSTGTPTYEQYF. CDR3 coding DNA: TGCAGCACCGGGACACCGACCTACGAGCAGTACTTC.

A note on this clone: This likely comes from a read error, as the CDR3 has no conserved phenylalanine or tryptophan at its end. This chain uses TRBV3-1 with TRBJ2-7, with TRBD2 identical over 9 bases. The CDR3 loop spans 16 amino acids. CDR1 is LGHDT, CDR2 YNNKEL, per germline (reference sequence). J gave up 4 bases and V 7 bases, and 14 bases lay outside the gene matches. CDR3 DNA: TGTGCCAGCATCCATCTCGGAGGCGGGAGGGGATACGAGCAGTACCTC. Translating gives CASIHLGGGRGYEQYL.

This clone was counted ten times or more. The chain has TRBV7-2 and TRBJ2-3, with TRBD2 identical over 10 bases. The germline gives CDR1 SGHTA, CDR2 FQGNSA. CDR3 size: 18 residues. V lost 5 bases, J lost 0 bases, and 11 bases stayed unmatched. The CDR3, as DNA: TGTGCCAGCAGCACCCACCTAGCGGGAGACCCTAGCACAGATACGCAGTATTTT. Amino acids: CASSTHLAGDPSTDTQYF.

This clone came up many times. The chain recombines TRBV25-1 with TRBJ1-1; TRBD1 is a possible D gene (5 bases). The CDR3 is 14 amino acids. Trimming removed 1 base from V and 2 bases from J, with 8 bases in between. Germline CDR1 is MGHDK and CDR2 is SYGVNS. CDR3 coding DNA: TGTGCCAGCAGTGAATTGGGGGATAACACTGAAGCTTTCTTT. Protein: CASSELGDNTEAFF.

This clone was observed at least ten times. The J gene is TRBJ1-4, the V gene TRBV10-3; 7 nucleotides agree with TRBD1. V dropped 2 bases and J dropped 8; count of bases not matched to a gene: 8. Germline V gene sequence: CDR1 ENHRY, CDR2 SYGVKD. CDR3 size: 15 residues. This CDR3 reads CAISEGDSRDEKLFF. The CDR3 bases are TGTGCCATCAGTGAGGGGGACAGCCGAGACGAAAAACTGTTTTTT.

Ten or more counts support this clone. The V and J genes are TRBV10-3 and TRBJ2-3; tentatively, D is TRBD2 (6 bases). The CDR3 is 13 residues long. V was clipped by 6 bases and J by 4 bases, with 11 bases between them. Germline V gene sequence: CDR1 ENHRY, CDR2 SYGVKD. The CDR3 nucleotides are TGTGCCATCAGAGAGACTAGTCCAGATACGCAGTATTTT. Its translation: CAIRETSPDTQYF.

V usage is TRBV28 and J usage is TRBJ2-1, with D tentatively TRBD2 (6 bases). The germline V and J ends were trimmed by 5 bases and 4 bases, with 18 bases remaining between them. The CDR3 sequence is 16 residues long. Germline V gene lookup returns CDR1 MDHEN and CDR2 SYDVKM. The CDR3 nucleotides read TGTGCCAGCAGTCTACGCGACCCGGCGGGGTACAATGAGCAGTTCTTC. It yields the protein CASSLRDPAGYNEQFF.

The chain has TRBV7-3 and TRBJ2-1; 10 nucleotides agree with TRBD2. Trimming at V came to 1 base and at J to 3 bases, leaving 3 bases not matched to a gene. This CDR3 has 16 amino acids. Germline loops: CDR1 SGHTA, CDR2 FQGTGA. CDR3 DNA: TGTGCCAGCAGCTTAAGCCCTAGCGGGGGCTACAATGAGCAGTTCTTC. Translation: CASSLSPSGGYNEQFF.

This clone was picked up many times. This chain joins TRBV20-1 and TRBJ1-4; no definite D call. The germline gives CDR1 DFQATT, CDR2 SNEGSKA (reference sequence). The CDR3 has 14 amino acids. V shed 6 bases and J shed 0 bases, with 11 bases lying between them. This CDR3 reads CSATKHSTNEKLFF. Here the CDR3 DNA reads TGCAGTGCCACGAAACATTCAACTAATGAAAAACTGTTTTTT.

This clone has only a few counts. Sequence at one end of the junction differs from germline and may be a read error. This chain connects TRBV6-1 to TRBJ1-5; no reliable D call. Germline-derived CDR1 and CDR2 are MNHNS and SASEGT. The CDR3 spans 12 residues. CDR3 nucleotide sequence: TGTGCCAGCAGACACCGCAATCATCCCCGGCATTTT. Encoded protein: CASRHRNHPRHF.

Of note for this clone: One junction end disagrees with the germline gene, perhaps due to a read error. The chain carries TRBV5-6 and TRBJ2-7; TRBD1 aligns across 10 bases. The CDR3 is made up of 16 amino acids. CDR1 and CDR2 from the germline V gene are SGHDT and YYEEEE. The CDR3 coding sequence is TGTGCCAGCATCTTGTCGTCGGGACAGGGGACCAACGAGCAGTACTTC. Its protein product is CASILSSGQGTNEQYF.